This T cell receptor beta chain derives from a study of cytomegalovirus exposure and HLA in healthy donors. A multiplex PCR was run with 60 Vbeta primers and 13 Jbeta primers. The method was immunoSEQ multiplex PCR; TCRdb's version includes in-frame clones alone and lacks a portion of them. The sample yields 100,000 to 140,000 clones, 77% seen once. V lost 2 bases and J lost 6, with 14 bases in between. This CDR3 has 14 amino acids. The chain couples TRBV23-1 to TRBJ2-7; TRBD1 is a possible D gene (5 bases). TRBV23-1 is recorded as an ORF, its role being uncertain. The source of this sequence is a male donor in good health and CMV-seronegative. Input material: PBMCs. CDR3 sequence: CASSQPSQGAEQYF. CDR3 nucleotides: TGCGCCAGCAGTCAACCCAGTCAGGGTGCCGAGCAGTACTTC.